The rows below give T cell receptor beta chains drawn from one sample of a study of Graves' ophthalmopathy and Graves' hyperthyroidism. TCRdb independently ran MiXCR on the multiplex PCR reads; one entry per CDR3 protein. This table has about 380,000 distinct CDR3 sequences, roughly 14% appearing once. Sequencing was performed on peripheral blood. These receptors were collected from a woman aged 18-30 years with stable Graves' hyperthyroidism. The CDR3 runs from the conserved cysteine through the conserved F or W. Fields, in order: D gene, V gene, clone size, CDR3 length, J gene, CDR3 DNA, CDR3 protein. A D gene is named only where the DNA matches it firmly. Expanded clones are given a class, and other clones once, few, many or no size at all.

>.|TRBV6-1|many|15|TRBJ1-1
TGTGCCAGCGGAAAGGGACGGCCGGATCACACTGAAGCTTTCTTT
CASGKGRPDHTEAFF
>TRBD1|TRBV4-1|few|16|TRBJ1-1
TGCGCCAGCAGCCAGGATCCGGGACAGGGAGGGACTGAAGCTTTCTTT
CASSQDPGQGGTEAFF
>TRBD1|TRBV12-3/TRBV12-4|many|19|TRBJ1-1
TGTGCCAGCAGTTTATACAGGGGGCCGGGGAGCCGCCTGAACACTGAAGCTTTCTTT
CASSLYRGPGSRLNTEAFF
>.|TRBV5-1|many|13|TRBJ1-2
TGCGCCAGCAGCTTGGACAGCAACTATGGCTACACCTTC
CASSLDSNYGYTF
>.|TRBV7-9|many|15|TRBJ1-2
TGTGCCAGCAGCTCCCTCACGGGAAGCGACTATGGCTACACCTTC
CASSSLTGSDYGYTF
>.|TRBV14|many|16|TRBJ2-4
TGTGCCAGCAGCCAGGGAGGACAGCTAGCCAAAAACATTCAGTACTTC
CASSQGGQLAKNIQYF
>.|TRBV19|many|13|TRBJ1-2
TGTGCCAGTAGTATCCCGCCGGGGGGTGGCTACACCTTC
CASSIPPGGGYTF
>.|TRBV6-1|many|14|TRBJ2-5
TGTGCCAGCAGTGAAGCGGGGGCAGTCGGGACCCAGTACTTC
CASSEAGAVGTQYF
>.|TRBV6-1|many|15|TRBJ1-5
TGTGCCAGCAGTGACCAGTGGGGTCTGAATCAGCCCCAGCATTTT
CASSDQWGLNQPQHF
>.|TRBV12-5|many|16|TRBJ1-5
TGTGCTAGTGGTTTGGTAATGGGGGTTCAGAATCAGCCCCAGCATTTT
CASGLVMGVQNQPQHF
>.|TRBV5-1|.|13|TRBJ2-7
TGCGCCAGCAGCCCTGGACACCTCTACGAGCAGTACTTC
CASSPGHLYEQYF
>.|TRBV7-2|many|15|TRBJ1-5
TGTGCCAGCAGCCTCAGGGTTCTGGACAATCAGCCCCAGCATTTT
CASSLRVLDNQPQHF